These T cell receptor beta chains were read from a single sample in a study of T cell repertoires in cytomegalovirus infection. Via MiXCR, TCRdb re-called the reads, giving one row per CDR3 protein. The sample holds roughly 160,000 distinct CDR3 sequences, about 20% seen once. The antigens of these receptors remain unknown. This specimen was CD8+ T cells from cultured PBMCs, taken from culture after CMV antigen stimulation. Source of these receptors: a human donor in good health (CMV status not recorded). Some clones in this sample may be carry-over from other donors' samples. The CDR3 runs from the conserved cysteine through the conserved F or W. D genes are given only for firm matches. A clone size is listed for some rows: how often the clone was seen (once, few, many), or a class if it is expanded.

size: few
J: TRBJ2-7
V: TRBV7-2
D: TRBD1
CDR3: CASSSLLGTGYEQYF
DNA: TGTGCCAGCAGCAGTCTCCTAGGGACAGGATACGAGCAGTACTTC

size: few
J: TRBJ1-1
V: TRBV29-1
D: NA
CDR3: CSVEGYATEAFF
DNA: TGCAGCGTTGAAGGGTATGCCACTGAAGCTTTCTTT

size: NA
J: TRBJ1-5
V: TRBV12-3/TRBV12-4
D: TRBD1
CDR3: CASSSTGIQPQHF
DNA: TGTGCCAGCAGTTCGACAGGGATTCAGCCCCAGCATTTT

size: NA
J: TRBJ1-2
V: TRBV4-1
D: NA
CDR3: CASSQAQGLPYGYTF
DNA: TGCGCCAGCAGCCAAGCACAGGGACTGCCCTATGGCTACACCTTC

size: once
J: TRBJ2-2
V: TRBV7-8
D: NA
CDR3: CASSLGLLNTGELFF
DNA: TGTGCCAGCAGCTTAGGACTGTTAAACACCGGGGAGCTGTTTTTT

size: NA
J: TRBJ1-2
V: TRBV6-2/TRBV6-3
D: NA
CDR3: CASKIDIGPYGYTF
DNA: TGTGCCAGCAAAATCGACATAGGGCCCTATGGCTACACCTTC

size: few
J: TRBJ2-7
V: TRBV12-3/TRBV12-4
D: NA
CDR3: CASSFGAGSNEQYF
DNA: TGTGCCAGCAGTTTCGGTGCAGGGTCGAACGAGCAGTACTTC

size: NA
J: TRBJ1-2
V: TRBV7-2
D: NA
CDR3: CASSFGESGYTF
DNA: TGTGCCAGCAGCTTTGGGGAGTCCGGCTACACCTTC

size: few
J: TRBJ2-6
V: TRBV7-8
D: NA
CDR3: CASSESGAGDYSGANVLTF
DNA: TGTGCCAGCAGCGAAAGTGGGGCAGGTGATTACTCTGGGGCCAACGTCCTGACTTTC

size: few
J: TRBJ1-1
V: TRBV4-2
D: NA
CDR3: CASSQVSEGTEAFF
DNA: TGTGCCAGCAGCCAAGTTTCGGAGGGCACTGAAGCTTTCTTT

size: NA
J: TRBJ1-2
V: TRBV27
D: TRBD1
CDR3: CASSPGQGRPPYGYTF
DNA: TGTGCCAGCAGTCCCGGACAGGGGCGTCCCCCCTATGGCTACACCTTC

size: once
J: TRBJ1-4
V: TRBV4-1
D: TRBD1
CDR3: CASSQEFRGNREKLFF
DNA: TGCGCCAGCAGCCAAGAATTCAGGGGGAATCGGGAAAAACTGTTTTTT

size: NA
J: TRBJ2-2
V: TRBV7-8
D: NA
CDR3: CASSLVVNSVTGELFF
DNA: TGTGCCAGCAGCTTAGTTGTCAATTCGGTCACCGGGGAGCTGTTTTTT

size: NA
J: TRBJ2-1
V: TRBV11-3
D: NA
CDR3: CASSPRGFNEQFF
DNA: TGTGCCAGCAGCCCCAGGGGTTTTAATGAGCAGTTCTTC

size: NA
J: TRBJ1-1
V: TRBV6-8
D: NA
CDR3: CASSYSVSGAEAFF
DNA: TGTGCCAGCAGTTACTCCGTTTCCGGGGCCGAAGCTTTCTTT

size: NA
J: TRBJ1-2
V: TRBV6-2/TRBV6-3
D: NA
CDR3: CASSQTPRGNYGYTF
DNA: TGTGCCAGCAGCCAGACACCCAGGGGAAACTATGGCTACACCTTC

size: NA
J: TRBJ2-7
V: TRBV30
D: NA
CDR3: CAWSVSLTGVYEQYF
DNA: TGTGCCTGGAGTGTAAGCCTGACTGGGGTCTACGAGCAGTACTTC

size: few
J: TRBJ1-4
V: TRBV29-1
D: NA
CDR3: CSVRSGGEKLFF
DNA: TGCAGCGTTAGGTCCGGGGGTGAAAAACTGTTTTTT

size: NA
J: TRBJ1-1
V: TRBV27
D: TRBD1
CDR3: CASSLGTGSFNTEAFF
DNA: TGTGCCAGCAGTCTTGGGACAGGTTCATTCAACACTGAAGCTTTCTTT

size: NA
J: TRBJ2-1
V: TRBV19
D: NA
CDR3: CASSIDGTSGEQFF
DNA: TGTGCCAGTAGTATAGATGGGACTTCTGGGGAGCAGTTCTTC

size: few
J: TRBJ2-5
V: TRBV11-2
D: NA
CDR3: CASSSRTAPQETQYF
DNA: TGTGCCAGCAGCTCCCGGACAGCGCCACAAGAGACCCAGTACTTC

size: many
J: TRBJ2-7
V: TRBV9
D: NA
CDR3: CASSERDRYYEQYF
DNA: TGTGCCAGCAGCGAGCGGGACAGGTACTACGAGCAGTACTTC

size: NA
J: TRBJ2-5
V: TRBV11-2
D: NA
CDR3: CASSPPSLRETQYF
DNA: TGTGCCAGCAGCCCCCCCAGTTTGCGGGAGACCCAGTACTTC

size: NA
J: TRBJ2-5
V: TRBV7-2
D: NA
CDR3: CASSLDWGGETQYF
DNA: TGTGCCAGCAGCTTAGACTGGGGAGGAGAGACCCAGTACTTC

size: NA
J: TRBJ2-7
V: TRBV9
D: NA
CDR3: CASSGGPSGADYEQYF
DNA: TGTGCCAGCAGCGGGGGCCCTAGTGGGGCGGACTACGAGCAGTACTTC

size: NA
J: TRBJ1-2
V: TRBV7-9
D: NA
CDR3: CASSLDLVSDHYGYTF
DNA: TGTGCCAGCAGCTTAGATTTGGTCAGCGACCACTATGGCTACACCTTC

size: NA
J: TRBJ1-5
V: TRBV7-8
D: NA
CDR3: CASSLSNGFQPQHF
DNA: TGTGCCAGCAGCTTAAGTAATGGATTTCAGCCCCAGCATTTT

size: few
J: TRBJ2-5
V: TRBV4-1
D: NA
CDR3: CASRQTTGLRETQYF
DNA: TGCGCCAGCAGGCAGACCACAGGGTTGAGGGAGACCCAGTACTTC

size: few
J: TRBJ1-3
V: TRBV7-2
D: NA
CDR3: CASSLVSSGNTIYF
DNA: TGTGCCAGCAGCTTAGTTTCGTCTGGAAACACCATATATTTT

size: NA
J: TRBJ2-1
V: TRBV7-9
D: NA
CDR3: CASSHGEGGYYNEQFF
DNA: TGTGCCAGCAGCCACGGAGAGGGGGGATATTACAATGAGCAGTTCTTC

size: few
J: TRBJ1-4
V: TRBV7-9
D: NA
CDR3: CASSLRPAPGLNEKLFF
DNA: TGTGCCAGCAGCTTACGGCCTGCCCCGGGGTTAAATGAAAAACTGTTTTTT

size: NA
J: TRBJ2-3
V: TRBV7-2
D: NA
CDR3: CASSGTTTDTQYF
DNA: TGTGCCAGCAGCGGGACCACCACAGATACGCAGTATTTT

size: NA
J: TRBJ2-3
V: TRBV7-6
D: TRBD2
CDR3: CASSLAESDGGARTDTQYF
DNA: TGTGCCAGCAGCTTAGCTGAGAGCGACGGGGGGGCGAGGACAGATACGCAGTATTTT

size: NA
J: TRBJ2-5
V: TRBV4-1
D: NA
CDR3: CASSQDESAYPYQETQYF
DNA: TGCGCCAGCAGCCAAGATGAGTCGGCGTATCCGTACCAAGAGACCCAGTACTTC

size: NA
J: TRBJ2-1
V: TRBV7-2
D: NA
CDR3: CASSLVAGVSYNEQFF
DNA: TGTGCCAGCAGCTTAGTGGCTGGAGTCTCCTACAATGAGCAGTTCTTC

size: NA
J: TRBJ1-5
V: TRBV10-2
D: NA
CDR3: CASSESGGGNQPQHF
DNA: TGCGCCAGCAGTGAGTCAGGGGGGGGCAATCAGCCCCAGCATTTT

size: NA
J: TRBJ2-5
V: TRBV7-8
D: TRBD2
CDR3: CASSLLGGGAQETQYF
DNA: TGTGCCAGCAGCTTACTGGGCGGGGGGGCCCAGGAGACCCAGTACTTC

size: few
J: TRBJ1-5
V: TRBV6-2/TRBV6-3
D: TRBD1
CDR3: CASRGQEVYSNQPQHF
DNA: TGTGCCAGCAGGGGACAGGAGGTCTATAGCAATCAGCCCCAGCATTTT

size: few
J: TRBJ1-1
V: TRBV6-1
D: NA
CDR3: CASSPTMRDTEAFF
DNA: TGTGCCAGCAGCCCAACTATGAGGGACACTGAAGCTTTCTTT

size: NA
J: TRBJ2-2
V: TRBV7-8
D: TRBD2
CDR3: CASSRTSGGETNTGELFF
DNA: TGTGCCAGCAGCCGGACTAGCGGGGGGGAAACGAACACCGGGGAGCTGTTTTTT

size: once
J: TRBJ2-5
V: TRBV6-6
D: TRBD1
CDR3: CASSETYQGASETQYF
DNA: TGTGCCAGCAGCGAAACCTATCAGGGGGCTTCAGAGACCCAGTACTTC

size: NA
J: TRBJ2-2
V: TRBV7-2
D: NA
CDR3: CASRTIHPTETSLNTGELFF
DNA: TGTGCCAGCAGGACCATTCATCCGACAGAGACTAGTCTGAACACCGGGGAGCTGTTTTTT

size: few
J: TRBJ2-7
V: TRBV27
D: NA
CDR3: CASSLRKGGREQYF
DNA: TGTGCCAGCAGCCTGAGAAAGGGAGGTCGCGAGCAGTACTTC

size: NA
J: TRBJ1-1
V: TRBV12-3/TRBV12-4
D: NA
CDR3: CASSLILGRVADTEAFF
DNA: TGTGCCAGCAGTTTAATCTTGGGCCGGGTGGCGGACACTGAAGCTTTCTTT

size: few
J: TRBJ2-3
V: TRBV3-1
D: NA
CDR3: CASSSGVTSTDTQYF
DNA: TGTGCCAGCAGCTCCGGAGTCACTAGCACAGATACGCAGTATTTT

size: few
J: TRBJ1-5
V: TRBV7-9
D: NA
CDR3: CASSSGPNQPQHF
DNA: TGTGCCAGCAGCTCGGGACCTAATCAGCCCCAGCATTTT

size: few
J: TRBJ1-1
V: TRBV6-5
D: NA
CDR3: CASSYGKNTEAFF
DNA: TGTGCCAGCAGTTACGGGAAGAACACTGAAGCTTTCTTT

size: few
J: TRBJ2-1
V: TRBV7-6
D: TRBD1
CDR3: CASSLTPRQGAGNEQFF
DNA: TGTGCCAGCAGCCTTACTCCGAGACAGGGGGCTGGCAATGAGCAGTTCTTC